This T cell receptor beta chain came from a study of breast tumors, draining lymph nodes, adjacent tissues. This clonotype was recorded many times. A single record per CDR3 protein comes from TCRdb applying MiXCR to the multiplex PCR reads. The top ten clones hold more than 3.5% of a sample with fewer than 200,000 distinct CDR3 sequences, 33% of them seen once. The lymph nodes were axillary draining lymph nodes from breast cancer patients. This TCR was recovered from a female donor with breast cancer. Some clones in this sample may be carry-over from other donors' samples. The sequenced sample was axillary lymph node tissue.

The DNA for the CDR3 is TGTGCCAGCAGCTTAGGTCTGGGCAGGTTAAATCAGCCCCAGCATTTT. Translation: CASSLGLGRLNQPQHF. This chain uses TRBV7-2 with TRBJ1-5; D ambiguous. This CDR3 has 16 amino acids. Trimming removed 1 base from V and 4 bases from J, with 14 bases in between. The germline gives CDR1 SGHTA, CDR2 FQGNSA. Full variable domain (rest looked up from reference TRBV7-2 and TRBJ1-5): GAGVSQSPSNKVTEKGKDVELRCDPISGHTALYWYRQSLGQGLEFLIYFQGNSAPDKSGLPSDRFSAERTGGSVSTLTIQRTQQEDSAVYLCASSLGLGRLNQPQHFGDGTRLSIL.